Below, 7 T cell receptor beta chains from the same sample are listed, as sequenced in a study of T cell responses to AZD1222 COVID-19 vaccine. Data came from immunoSEQ multiplex PCR; TCRdb stores just in-frame clones and leaves some out. In the table there are about 120,000 clones, 86% of which are singletons. The sequences come from peripheral blood, collected 28 days after the second AZD1222 dose. Every receptor here comes from an adult who received the AZD1222 COVID-19 vaccine.

DNA for the CDR3: TGTGCCACCAGCAGAGATTGGGGCCCGCGGAAACTAGCCAAAAACATTCAGTACTTC. It is translated as CATSRDWGPRKLAKNIQYF. The gene calls are TRBV15 and TRBJ2-4, with D possibly being TRBD1 (5 bases). This CDR3 is built from 19 residues. The germline V gene encodes CDR1 LNHNV and CDR2 YYDKDF (reference sequence). The V and J ends lost 0 bases and 0 bases respectively, with 18 bases between them.

This clone was detected only once. The chain carries TRBV6-4 and TRBJ2-1; 8 bases are shared with TRBD1. Trimming cost V 5 bases and J 9 bases; bases outside gene matches: 9. Germline V gives CDR1 MRHNA, CDR2 SNTAGT. The CDR3 length is 14 residues. The CDR3 bases are TGTGCCAGCAGTCAGAACAGGGGGGTCGGTGAGCAGTTCTTC. This sequence encodes CASSQNRGVGEQFF.

Ten or more counts support this clone. The chain carries TRBV29-1 and TRBJ2-1; D gene uncertain. The CDR3 totals 14 residues. Trimming cost V 1 base and J 3 bases, with 10 bases left between them. The germline CDR1 and CDR2 sequences are SQVTM and ANQGSEA. The CDR3 loop is CSVEVGRDYNEQFF. In DNA, the CDR3 is TGCAGCGTTGAAGTGGGTAGGGACTACAATGAGCAGTTCTTC.

The genes are TRBV5-1 and TRBJ2-3; D tentatively fits TRBD1 or TRBD2 (5 bases each). In germline, CDR1 is SGHRS, CDR2 YFSETQ. V shed 6 bases and J shed 4 bases, with 21 bases lying between them. The CDR3 runs to 16 residues. The CDR3 sequence: CASIEGPQGAADTQYF. CDR3 DNA: TGCGCCAGCATTGAGGGGCCCCAAGGGGCGGCAGATACGCAGTATTTT.

This clone was recorded only once. The rearrangement links TRBV27 to TRBJ2-3, with 12 bases lining up with TRBD2. Trimming cost V 3 bases and J 1 base; bases outside gene matches: 8. Germline assignment: CDR1 MNHEY and CDR2 SMNVEV (reference sequence). This CDR3 comprises 18 residues. The CDR3 sequence: CASSFRLAGGPGTDTQYF. CDR3 bases: TGTGCCAGCAGTTTTAGGCTAGCGGGGGGGCCAGGCACAGATACGCAGTATTTT.

This clone was counted once. The chain joins TRBV27 to TRBJ2-1, with D perhaps matching TRBD1 (5 bases). Trimming stripped 7 bases from V and 4 bases from J, with 20 bases between. The germline V gene encodes CDR1 MNHEY and CDR2 SMNVEV (reference sequence). CDR3 length equals 16 residues. In DNA, the CDR3 is TGTGCCAGCACTTCCGGGCCCCAAGGGGCTTACAATGAGCAGTTCTTC. It yields the protein CASTSGPQGAYNEQFF.

In this sample, this clone turned up once. Compared with germline, one end of the junction differs, possibly owing to a read error. This chain connects TRBV11-3 to TRBJ2-7, with 8 bases identical to TRBD2. Germline CDR1 SGHNT, CDR2 YENEEA. The CDR3 contains 14 residues. CDR3 sequence: CASSLAGRPYEQYF. In DNA, the CDR3 is TGTGCCAGCAGTTTAGCGGGGCGGCCCTACGAGCAGTACTTC. The whole variable domain, remainder taken from reference TRBV11-3 and TRBJ2-7, is EAGVVQSPRYKIIEKKQPVAFWCNPISGHNTLYWYLQNLGQGPELLIRYENEEAVDDSQLPKDRFSAERLKGVDSTLKIQPAELGDSAVYLCASSLAGRPYEQYFGPGTRLTVT.